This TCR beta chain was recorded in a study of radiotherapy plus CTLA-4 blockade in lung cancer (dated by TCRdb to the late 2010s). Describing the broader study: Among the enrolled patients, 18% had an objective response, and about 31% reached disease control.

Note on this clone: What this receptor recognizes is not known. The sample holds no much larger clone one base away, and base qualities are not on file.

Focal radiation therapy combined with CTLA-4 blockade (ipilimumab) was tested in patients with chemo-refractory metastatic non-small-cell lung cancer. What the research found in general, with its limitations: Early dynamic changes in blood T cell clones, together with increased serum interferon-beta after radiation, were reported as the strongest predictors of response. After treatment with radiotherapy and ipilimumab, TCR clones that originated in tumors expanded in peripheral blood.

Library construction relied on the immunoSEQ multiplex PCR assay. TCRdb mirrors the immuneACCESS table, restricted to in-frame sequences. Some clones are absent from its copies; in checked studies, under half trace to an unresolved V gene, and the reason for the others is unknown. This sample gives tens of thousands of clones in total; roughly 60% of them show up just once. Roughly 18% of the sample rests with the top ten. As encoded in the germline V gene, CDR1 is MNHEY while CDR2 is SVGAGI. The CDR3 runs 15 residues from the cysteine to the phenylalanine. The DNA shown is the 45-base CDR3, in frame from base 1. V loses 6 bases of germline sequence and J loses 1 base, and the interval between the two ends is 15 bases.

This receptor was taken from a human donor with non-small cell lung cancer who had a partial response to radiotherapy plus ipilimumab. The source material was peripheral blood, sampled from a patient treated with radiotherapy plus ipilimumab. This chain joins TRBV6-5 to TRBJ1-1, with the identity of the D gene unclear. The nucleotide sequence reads TGTGCCAGCAGCGCCCGGGGAGGAGGGAACACTGAAGCTTTCTTT. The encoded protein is CASSARGGGNTEAFF.